This TCR beta chain emerged from a study of response to subunit inactivated influenza vaccine (dated 2018 in TCRdb). As for the study more broadly: The study used deep quantitative T cell receptor repertoire profiling to track responses to a trivalent subunit inactivated influenza vaccine. Study-wide findings and limitations: It was suggested by the authors that each seasonal influenza vaccination may recruit only a limited number of new T cells.

The V end gives up 0 bases and the J end 2 bases, leaving 5 bases in the junction not matched to a gene. CDR1 and CDR2, per the germline V gene, are MNHEY and SVGAGI. The CDR3, cysteine through phenylalanine, is 16 amino acids long. Of all the DNA, just the CDR3 is kept, 48 bases in frame from base 1. Receptor libraries were prepared by RT-PCR. These reads were obtained on an Illumina HiSeq 2500. In TCRdb, the public reads were trimmed at Q25 with fastp and aligned with MiXCR, with productive beta chains retained. Rows with one shared CDR3 protein collapse into an entry with the most common genes and DNA. The sample table holds 500,000 to 700,000 distinct CDR3 sequences, of which 20% to 25% were seen once. The leading ten clones occupy 2.5% to 3.5% of the sample. This clonotype has just a few counts. Its recognized antigen is unknown. No much larger clonotype is one base removed from it; base qualities were not supplied.

Another study also made use of these data, one on T cells expressing NK-cell markers. Reported in the second study: TCR beta cDNA libraries were made by 5'RACE template switching that added a universal primer site and unique molecular identifiers. Eight or nine donors provided sorted CD3+CD56+NKG2C+, CD3+CD56+NKG2C- and CD3+CD56-NKG2C+ T-cell subsets, whose TCR beta-chain repertoires were profiled. Among the eight sequenced donors, seven were HCMV-seropositive and one was HCMV-seronegative. In several experiments an anti-gammadeltaTCR antibody was added to restrict sorting to alphabetaTCR-expressing T cells. In 5 to 7 donors, the dominant CD3+CD56+NKG2C+ clonotypes ranked among the top 10 CD8+ clonotypes, making up about 1.0-8% of CD8+ T cells. Those dominant clonotypes were again the most abundant among CD3+CD56-NKG2C+ cells in a few donors, at roughly 25-65%. Whether the expanded NKG2C-expressing T cell clones were specific for HCMV antigens was left unclear. Randomly selected healthy volunteers, three men and five women, were used as the eight sequenced donors. To determine HCMV serostatus, a commercial ELISA kit was used to detect HCMV-specific IgG in serum. Ficoll density gradient centrifugation was used to isolate peripheral blood mononuclear cells from blood. CD4+ and CD8+ T cells were isolated from PBMC by magnetic immunoseparation with Miltenyi isolation kits. cDNA synthesis was primed from the TCR beta constant segment, followed by two successive PCR amplification steps. The libraries were sequenced on Illumina HiSeq 2000/2500, MiSeq or NextSeq, producing 2 x 150 bp reads. Reads were demultiplexed and grouped by UMI with MIGEC, and clonotypes were assembled and quantified with MiTCR. To exclude erroneous sequences, any TCR cDNA sequence not supported by at least two reads was discarded. The tcR package was used for downstream repertoire analysis, and clonotypes were matched across fractions by CDR3 nucleotide sequence plus V segment. Antigen specificity was annotated against VDJdb with VDJmatch, allowing one amino acid substitution in CDR3.

The origin of this receptor is a man between 50 and 59 years old who received an inactivated influenza vaccine. Donor details come from another sample of the same person, matched by shared clones. The chain joins TRBV6-5 to TRBJ2-3, with 7 bases aligning to TRBD2. The specimen was CD4+ T cells sorted from PBMCs, collected roughly 12 days after vaccination. The DNA reads as follows: TGTGCCAGCAGTTACTCACCTAGCGGATACACAGATACGCAGTATTTT. Its coded protein is CASSYSPSGYTDTQYF.